This T cell receptor beta chain is from a study of molecular identifiers for immune sequencing clone quantification. There are a few counts of this clonotype. Methods described previously, with TCR primers listed, were used for bulk TCR libraries. One entry per CDR3 protein, called by TCRdb with MiXCR from the PCR reads. The sample consists of fewer than 350,000 distinct CDR3 sequences, 24% of them appearing once. The authors sorted naive CD8 T cells as CD8+CD4-CCR7+CD45RA+. Trimming took 5 bases from V and 12 from J, leaving 17 bases between them. The CDR3 is 13 amino acids. Sample: naive CD8+ T cells from blood, with Jurkat cell RNA spiked in. Subset in this sample: FACS-sorted CD8+CD4-CCR7+CD45RA+ naive T cells. This chain uses TRBV12-3 or TRBV12-4 with TRBJ1-5; no definite D call. This receptor was identified in a human donor in good health. Some libraries in this study had Jurkat cell RNA spiked in. The chain's CDR3 is CASSHHSNIIQHF. In DNA, the CDR3 is TGTGCCAGCAGTCACCACAGTAACATCATCCAGCATTTT.